The 24 T cell receptor beta chains below come from one sample, sequenced in a study of T cell repertoires in cytomegalovirus infection. Using its own MiXCR run on the reads, TCRdb lists one record per CDR3 protein. The data hold approximately 180,000 distinct CDR3 sequences, with roughly 9% observed a single time. The specimen was PBMCs. The source of these receptors is a human donor in good health (CMV status not recorded). Some clones in this sample may be carry-over from other donors' samples.

J is TRBJ1-2 and V is TRBV28, with 7 bases identical to TRBD1. Germline V gene sequence: CDR1 MDHEN, CDR2 SYDVKM. This CDR3 region has 14 residues. V lost 6 bases, J lost 4 bases, and 8 bases stayed unmatched. The CDR3 here is CASSPRDSPYGYTF. DNA of the CDR3: TGTGCCAGCAGCCCCCGGGACAGCCCCTATGGCTACACCTTC.

On this clonotype: A read error may be the cause here, since a much bigger clone is one base away. The genes are TRBV7-2 and TRBJ2-3; no reliable D call. The CDR3 has 15 residues. CDR1 is SGHTA, CDR2 FQGNSA, per germline. CDR3 DNA sequence: TGTGCCAGCAGCTTAGAAGCCGGCCGCACAGATACGCGGTATTTT. Amino acid sequence: CASSLEAGRTDTRYF.

This clonotype was seen a few times. The chain's CDR3 is CSANSLERGTGELFF. CDR3 nucleotides: TGCAGTGCTAATAGCCTTGAACGCGGCACCGGGGAGCTGTTTTTT. The chain carries TRBV20-1 and TRBJ2-2; no clear D gene. The germline gives CDR1 DFQATT, CDR2 SNEGSKA (reference sequence). The CDR3 runs to 15 residues. Trimming removed 4 bases from V and 4 bases from J, with 16 bases in between.

The table lists this clonotype with a few counts. This chain uses TRBV27 with TRBJ2-7; possible D gene TRBD2, 5 bases. Germline loops: CDR1 MNHEY, CDR2 SMNVEV (reference sequence). Trimming shortened V by 6 bases and J by 3 bases, and 18 bases separated the two germline ends. CDR3 length equals 15 residues. The CDR3 region has the DNA TGTGCCAGCAGCCCTTCGGGGAACACGTTCTACGAGCAGTACTTC. Translating gives CASSPSGNTFYEQYF.

The sample holds many counts of this clonotype. V usage is TRBV7-2 and J usage is TRBJ1-3, with D unresolved. The germline CDR1 and CDR2 sequences are SGHTA and FQGNSA. Trimming left V 0 bases short and J 2 bases short, with 8 bases between. This CDR3 has 15 amino acids. The CDR3 bases are TGTGCCAGCAGCTTAGCTTCGGCAGCTGGAAACACCATATATTTT. Translating it yields CASSLASAAGNTIYF. Full variable domain (rest looked up from reference TRBV7-2 and TRBJ1-3): GAGVSQSPSNKVTEKGKDVELRCDPISGHTALYWYRQSLGQGLEFLIYFQGNSAPDKSGLPSDRFSAERTGGSVSTLTIQRTQQEDSAVYLCASSLASAAGNTIYFGEGSWLTVV.

This clonotype was recorded at least ten times. The genes are TRBV6-2 or TRBV6-3 and TRBJ2-6; D not resolved. The CDR3 has 19 residues. Germline CDR1 is MNHEY and CDR2 is SVGEGT. Trimming left V 6 bases short and J 2 bases short, with 23 bases between. CDR3 bases: TGTGCCAGCAGCCCCCAAGCGAGGACGGAGCGTACTGGGGCCAACGTCCTGACTTTC. It encodes CASSPQARTERTGANVLTF.

V and J are TRBV20-1 and TRBJ2-7; TRBD2 aligns across 10 bases. This CDR3 comprises 14 residues. V was clipped by 6 bases and J by 1 base; unmatched bases: 6. Germline V gene lookup returns CDR1 DFQATT and CDR2 SNEGSKA (reference sequence). This chain's CDR3 is CSALGLADSYEQYF. The CDR3 DNA is TGCAGTGCCCTCGGACTAGCGGATTCCTACGAGCAGTACTTC.

The chain combines TRBV6-2 or TRBV6-3 with TRBJ1-1, with a tentative D call TRBD1 (5 bases). Germline CDR1 MNHEY, CDR2 SVGEGT. The CDR3 contains 15 residues. Trimming removed 7 bases at V and 0 bases at J, with 15 bases between. CDR3: CASTLPGGMNTEAFF. CDR3 DNA sequence: TGTGCCAGCACCCTCCCCGGGGGAATGAACACTGAAGCTTTCTTT.

This clonotype appeared a few times. The rearrangement uses TRBV20-1 and TRBJ2-7, with TRBD2 as a possible D gene (5 bases). CDR3 length equals 14 residues. V was pared by 6 bases and J by 6 bases, with 21 bases between. Germline V lookup: CDR1 DFQATT, CDR2 SNEGSKA (reference sequence). This CDR3 reads CSATGLLVISEQYF. The CDR3, as DNA: TGCAGTGCCACCGGACTGCTCGTAATTTCCGAGCAGTACTTC.

This clonotype was observed a handful of times. The chain links TRBV2 to TRBJ1-4, with D unclear. Germline assignment: CDR1 SNHLY and CDR2 FYNNEI. The germline V and J ends were trimmed by 5 bases and 5 bases, with 9 bases remaining between them. This CDR3 is built from 13 residues. The CDR3 DNA sequence: TGTGCCAGCAGTATGGTACCGAATGAAAAACTGTTTTTT. This codes for CASSMVPNEKLFF.

This clonotype was observed at least ten times. The chain employs TRBV10-3 and TRBJ2-5; TRBD2 matches at 7 bases. Germline assignment: CDR1 ENHRY and CDR2 SYGVKD. Trimming took 3 bases from V and 1 from J; bases not matched to a gene: 11. The CDR3 loop spans 17 amino acids. The DNA for the CDR3 is TGTGCCATCAGTGATCCCCCGCCGGCGGGAGCCCAAGAGACCCAGTACTTC. This translates into CAISDPPPAGAQETQYF.

This clonotype was counted only a few times. This chain connects TRBV19 to TRBJ2-6; the D gene is possibly TRBD1 (6 bases). CDR3 length equals 18 residues. Deletions cut 5 bases from V and 0 bases from J, with 17 bases between. Germline lookup yields CDR1 LNHDA and CDR2 SQIVND (reference sequence). CDR3 nucleotide sequence: TGTGCCAGTAGTTCCCACAGGGTTAGCGACTCTGGGGCCAACGTCCTGACTTTC. Translated, it gives CASSSHRVSDSGANVLTF. Drawing the rest from reference TRBV19 and TRBJ2-6, the complete variable domain is DGGITQSPKYLFRKEGQNVTLSCEQNLNHDAMYWYRQDPGQGLRLIYYSQIVNDFQKGDIAEGYSVSREKKESFPLTVTSAQKNPTAFYLCASSSHRVSDSGANVLTFGAGSRLTVL.

The V and J genes are TRBV28 and TRBJ1-2; D may be TRBD1 (6 bases). CDR1 MDHEN and CDR2 SYDVKM come from the germline V gene. Trimming removed 4 bases from V and 5 bases from J, with 14 bases in between. The CDR3 loop spans 14 amino acids. Here the CDR3 DNA reads TGTGCCAGCAGTTCCCCAGGAAGGGGGTATGGCTACACCTTC. Its protein is CASSSPGRGYGYTF.

This clonotype was picked up many times. V and J are TRBV7-2 and TRBJ1-2; possibly TRBD1 for D (5 bases). Between the trimmed V and J ends, which lost 5 bases and 8 bases, there was a span of 21 bases. CDR1 is SGHTA, CDR2 FQGNSA, per germline. There are 15 residues in the CDR3. As DNA, the CDR3 is TGTGCCAGCAGCCTAACTAACAGGCCTAAGGGAGGCTACACCTTC. Its protein is CASSLTNRPKGGYTF.

This clonotype was counted ten times or more. The genes are TRBV7-8 and TRBJ1-6; no firm D call. The V gene's germline CDR1 is SGHVS and CDR2 FQNEAQ. The CDR3 totals 13 residues. V was pared by 6 bases and J by 8 bases, with 11 bases between. The CDR3 spells CASSSGRDSPLHF. In nucleotides, the CDR3 is TGTGCCAGCAGTTCTGGCCGGGATTCACCCCTCCACTTT.

This clonotype was seen many times. The chain is built from TRBV7-2 and TRBJ1-5, with unresolved D. Germline V CDR1 and CDR2: SGHTA, FQGNSA. The CDR3 totals 13 residues. The ends were cut back, 0 bases at V and 4 bases at J, with 4 bases in the middle. The CDR3, as DNA: TGTGCCAGCAGCTTAGCTAGAAATCAGCCCCAGCATTTT. This translates into CASSLARNQPQHF.

This clonotype was seen a single time. The chain is built from TRBV12-3 or TRBV12-4 and TRBJ2-1; the D gene is possibly TRBD2 (8 bases). Trimming left V 7 bases short and J 10 bases short, with 20 bases between. The CDR3 spans 14 residues. The chain's CDR3 is CASTSGGGIIEQFF. In nucleotides, the CDR3 is TGTGCCAGCACTTCGGGAGGGGGCATTATAGAGCAGTTCTTC.

With respect to this clonotype: Germline is not matched at one junction end, which may reflect a read error. The chain combines TRBV20-1 with TRBJ1-1; the D gene is possibly TRBD1 (5 bases). Germline V gives CDR1 DFQATT, CDR2 SNEGSKA (reference sequence). This CDR3 has 12 amino acids. The CDR3 nucleotides are TGCAGTGCTAGCTCAGGGCTCACTGGAGCTTTCTTT. The encoded protein is CSASSGLTGAFF.

The J gene is TRBJ2-3, the V gene TRBV2; 7 bases map to TRBD2. The CDR3 runs to 14 residues. The junction had 10 bases not matched to a gene; V was cut back by 11 bases and J by 2 bases. Germline assignment: CDR1 SNHLY and CDR2 FYNNEI. The CDR3, as DNA: TGTGCCGGATCGAAAGCGGGAAACACAGATACGCAGTATTTT. It yields the protein CAGSKAGNTDTQYF.

This clonotype was observed many times. J is TRBJ1-4 and V is TRBV28, with TRBD1 matching over 8 bases. V trimming: 10 bases; J trimming: 5 bases; junction bases outside the gene matches: 6. The germline V gene encodes CDR1 MDHEN and CDR2 SYDVKM. The CDR3 sequence is 13 residues long. Here the CDR3 reads CAINGQGNEKLFF. The CDR3 DNA sequence: TGTGCCATCAACGGACAGGGAAATGAAAAACTGTTTTTT.

This clonotype occurred many times. CDR3 bases: TGTGCCAGCAGCTTAGGGCGTCAGTATTATGGCTACACCTTC. Its protein is CASSLGRQYYGYTF. This chain uses TRBV7-2 with TRBJ1-2; D remains unclear. The germline CDR1 and CDR2 sequences are SGHTA and FQGNSA. V was cut by 1 base and J by 5 bases, with 11 bases left in between. The CDR3 consists of 14 residues.

This clonotype was recorded a few times. The chain employs TRBV7-2 and TRBJ2-1; TRBD2 aligns across 10 bases. Germline loops: CDR1 SGHTA, CDR2 FQGNSA. Unmatched junction bases numbered 9, after V lost 4 bases and J lost 9 bases. CDR3 length equals 15 residues. The CDR3 protein is CASSSDGTSDTEQFF. CDR3 in DNA: TGTGCCAGCAGCTCAGATGGGACTAGCGATACTGAGCAGTTCTTC.

As to this clonotype: At one end the junction does not follow the germline gene, possibly because of a read error. The chain couples TRBV5-1 to TRBJ1-1; no definite D call. This CDR3 comprises 13 residues. Per germline, CDR1 SGHRS and CDR2 YFSETQ. CDR3 sequence reads: CTSSFTMNTEAFF. CDR3 DNA sequence: TGCACCAGCAGCTTTACTATGAACACTGAAGCTTTCTTT.

The gene calls are TRBV19 and TRBJ1-4; a weak D match, TRBD1 (6 bases). The CDR3 sequence is 15 residues long. The germline V gene has CDR1 LNHDA and CDR2 SQIVND (reference sequence). The V gene lost 5 bases and the J gene lost 8 bases, with 18 bases spanning the gap. In DNA, the CDR3 is TGTGCCAGTAGTCCAACGTGGGGGCGGAAAGAAAAACTGTTTTTT. Its translation: CASSPTWGRKEKLFF.